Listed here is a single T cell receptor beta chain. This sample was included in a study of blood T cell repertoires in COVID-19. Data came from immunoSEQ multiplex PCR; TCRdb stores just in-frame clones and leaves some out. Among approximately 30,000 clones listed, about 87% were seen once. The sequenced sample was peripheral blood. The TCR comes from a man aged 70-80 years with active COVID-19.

This chain's CDR3 is CSGGENTEAFF. The CDR3 DNA sequence: TGCAGTGGCGGGGAGAACACTGAAGCTTTCTTT. The rearrangement uses TRBV20-1 and TRBJ1-1; D not certain. V was trimmed by 7 bases and J by 1 base, leaving 7 bases between them. Germline lookup yields CDR1 DFQATT and CDR2 SNEGSKA (reference sequence). CDR3 length: 11 amino acids.